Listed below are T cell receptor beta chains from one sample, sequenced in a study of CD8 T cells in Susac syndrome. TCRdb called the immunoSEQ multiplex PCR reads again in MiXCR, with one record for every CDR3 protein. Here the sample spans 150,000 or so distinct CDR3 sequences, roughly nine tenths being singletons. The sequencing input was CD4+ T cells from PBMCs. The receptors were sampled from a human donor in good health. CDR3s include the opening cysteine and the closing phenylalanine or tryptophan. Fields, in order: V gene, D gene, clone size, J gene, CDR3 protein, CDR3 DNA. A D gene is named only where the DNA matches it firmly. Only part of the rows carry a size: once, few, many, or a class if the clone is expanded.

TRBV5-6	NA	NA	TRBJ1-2	CASTLGGGYTF	TGTGCCAGCACTTTGGGGGGTGGCTACACCTTC
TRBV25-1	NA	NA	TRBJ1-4	CASSEYWQGDEKLFF	TGTGCCAGCAGTGAATATTGGCAGGGAGATGAAAAACTGTTTTTT
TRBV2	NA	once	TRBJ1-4	CASSRGADEKLFF	TGTGCCAGCAGTCGGGGAGCGGATGAAAAACTGTTTTTT
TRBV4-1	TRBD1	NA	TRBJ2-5	CASSQRNQGAETQYF	TGCGCCAGCAGCCAACGCAATCAGGGGGCCGAGACCCAGTACTTC
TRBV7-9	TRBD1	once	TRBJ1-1	CASSPPSRGDTEAFF	TGTGCCAGCAGCCCCCCCAGCAGGGGGGACACTGAAGCTTTCTTT
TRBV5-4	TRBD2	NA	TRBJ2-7	CASSFGLADYEQYF	TGTGCCAGCAGCTTCGGACTAGCGGACTACGAGCAGTACTTC
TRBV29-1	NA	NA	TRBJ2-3	CSHIRVGTDTQYF	TGCAGCCATATTAGGGTAGGCACAGATACGCAGTATTTT
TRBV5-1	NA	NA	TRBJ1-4	CASSRTPATNEKLFF	TGCGCCAGCAGCCGGACACCTGCAACTAATGAAAAACTGTTTTTT
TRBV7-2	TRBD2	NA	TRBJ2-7	CASSLSSGASYEQYF	TGTGCCAGCAGCTTGAGCAGCGGGGCCTCCTACGAGCAGTACTTC
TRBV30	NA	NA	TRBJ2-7	CAWRKTGAYEQYF	TGTGCCTGGAGAAAAACAGGAGCCTACGAGCAGTACTTC
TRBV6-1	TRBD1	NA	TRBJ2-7	CATTGTGNYEQYF	TGTGCCACCACCGGGACAGGGAACTACGAGCAGTACTTC
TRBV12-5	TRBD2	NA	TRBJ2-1	CASGLGTNSYNEQFF	TGTGCTAGTGGTTTAGGGACTAACTCCTACAATGAGCAGTTCTTC
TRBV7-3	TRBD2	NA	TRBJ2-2	CASSLNGGSNTGELFF	TGTGCCAGCAGCTTAAACGGCGGGAGTAACACCGGGGAGCTGTTTTTT
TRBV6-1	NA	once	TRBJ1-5	CASSERKPYAQHF	TGTGCCAGCAGTGAAAGAAAGCCGTATGCCCAGCATTTT
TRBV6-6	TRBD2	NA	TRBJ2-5	CASSPPDGGVGETQYF	TGTGCCAGCAGTCCTCCAGACGGGGGGGTAGGAGAGACCCAGTACTTC
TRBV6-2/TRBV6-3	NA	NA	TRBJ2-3	CASSYSKGSGTDTQYF	TGTGCCAGCAGTTACTCGAAGGGGAGTGGCACAGATACGCAGTATTTT
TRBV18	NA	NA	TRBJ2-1	CASSPQTTFNPQFF	TGTGCCAGCTCCCCCCAGACTACCTTTAATCCGCAGTTCTTC
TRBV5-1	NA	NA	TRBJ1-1	CASSWGLNTEAFF	TGCGCCAGCAGTTGGGGACTGAACACTGAAGCTTTCTTT
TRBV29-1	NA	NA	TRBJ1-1	CSVDRVDTEAFF	TGCAGCGTTGACAGGGTGGACACTGAAGCTTTCTTT
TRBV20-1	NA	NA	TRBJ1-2	CSARDPRTYGYTF	TGCAGTGCTAGAGATCCGAGGACCTATGGCTACACCTTC
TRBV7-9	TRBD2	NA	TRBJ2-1	CASSPVGEGPDEQFF	TGTGCCAGCAGCCCAGTGGGGGAGGGCCCGGATGAGCAGTTCTTC
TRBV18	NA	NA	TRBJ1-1	CASSPPAGGGEAFF	TGTGCCAGCTCACCACCGGCGGGAGGGGGTGAAGCTTTCTTT
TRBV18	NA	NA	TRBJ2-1	CASSPTAGEYNEQFF	TGTGCCAGCTCACCAACAGCGGGCGAGTACAATGAGCAGTTCTTC
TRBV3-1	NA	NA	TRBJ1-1	CASSQNGLLNTEAFF	TGTGCCAGCAGCCAAAACGGGCTCTTGAACACTGAAGCTTTCTTT
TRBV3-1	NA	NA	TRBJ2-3	CASSLLAGTQYF	TGTGCCAGCAGCCTCCTGGCGGGTACGCAGTATTTT
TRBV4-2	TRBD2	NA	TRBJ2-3	CASSQESSGGASDTQYF	TGTGCCAGCAGCCAAGAATCCAGCGGGGGGGCATCAGATACGCAGTATTTT
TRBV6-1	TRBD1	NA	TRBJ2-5	CASSLLGTGEETQYF	TGTGCCAGCAGCCTGTTAGGGACAGGGGAAGAGACCCAGTACTTC
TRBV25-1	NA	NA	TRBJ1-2	CASSGAYGYTF	TGTGCCAGCAGTGGAGCTTATGGCTACACCTTC
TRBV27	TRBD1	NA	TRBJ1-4	CASSFTGTGYEKLFF	TGTGCCAGCAGTTTCACCGGGACAGGTTACGAAAAACTGTTTTTT
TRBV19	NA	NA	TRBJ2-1	CASSIMAGEGNEQFF	TGTGCCAGTAGTATAATGGCCGGTGAAGGCAATGAGCAGTTCTTC
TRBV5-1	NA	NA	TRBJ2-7	CASRQDSYEQYF	TGCGCCAGCAGGCAAGACAGTTACGAGCAGTACTTC
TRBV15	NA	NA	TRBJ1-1	CATSRDVGVYKAFF	TGTGCCACCAGCAGAGATGTGGGCGTCTACAAAGCTTTCTTT
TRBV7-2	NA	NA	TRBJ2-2	CASSTSPVTGELFF	TGTGCCAGCAGCACAAGCCCGGTCACCGGGGAGCTGTTTTTT
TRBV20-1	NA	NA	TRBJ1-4	CSARDPRGNEKLFF	TGCAGTGCTAGAGATCCCCGGGGAAATGAAAAACTGTTTTTT
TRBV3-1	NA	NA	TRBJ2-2	CASSHPGVSGELFF	TGTGCCAGCAGCCATCCGGGAGTTTCCGGGGAGCTGTTTTTT
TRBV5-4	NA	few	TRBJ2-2	CASSLDGRLGTGELFF	TGTGCCAGCAGCTTGGACGGGAGACTGGGCACCGGGGAGCTGTTTTTT
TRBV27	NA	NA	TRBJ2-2	CASTQTGTAVGELFF	TGTGCCAGTACCCAAACCGGGACGGCGGTTGGGGAGCTGTTTTTT
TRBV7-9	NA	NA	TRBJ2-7	CASSLEGNAEQYF	TGTGCCAGCAGCTTAGAGGGGAACGCCGAGCAGTACTTC
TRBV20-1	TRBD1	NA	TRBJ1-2	CSASPRGDYGYTF	TGCAGTGCCAGCCCCAGGGGGGACTATGGCTACACCTTC
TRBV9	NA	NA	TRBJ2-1	CASSPFRDAWNEQFF	TGTGCCAGCAGCCCCTTCCGGGACGCCTGGAATGAGCAGTTCTTC
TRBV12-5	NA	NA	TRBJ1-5	CASGLSLEQPQHF	TGTGCTAGTGGTCTTTCCCTGGAACAGCCCCAGCATTTT
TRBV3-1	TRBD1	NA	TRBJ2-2	CASSYRGGTGELFF	TGTGCCAGCAGCTACAGGGGTGGCACCGGGGAGCTGTTTTTT
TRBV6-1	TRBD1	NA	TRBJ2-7	CASSRQGITYEQYF	TGTGCCAGCAGCCGACAGGGTATTACCTACGAGCAGTACTTC
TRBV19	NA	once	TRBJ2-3	CASSVTGTDTQYF	TGTGCCAGTAGTGTAACAGGCACAGATACGCAGTATTTT
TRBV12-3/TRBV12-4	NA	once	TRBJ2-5	CASSFRGSLGTQYF	TGTGCCAGCAGTTTTCGGGGCTCTCTCGGGACCCAGTACTTC
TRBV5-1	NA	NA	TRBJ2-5	CASSLDVGSGKTQYF	TGCGCCAGCAGCTTGGATGTCGGTTCTGGAAAGACCCAGTACTTC
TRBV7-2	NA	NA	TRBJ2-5	CASSLLGGVPETQYF	TGTGCCAGCAGCTTACTAGGGGGGGTGCCGGAGACCCAGTACTTC
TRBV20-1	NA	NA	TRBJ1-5	CSAWGRGGESNQPQHF	TGCAGTGCTTGGGGCAGGGGAGGGGAAAGCAATCAGCCCCAGCATTTT
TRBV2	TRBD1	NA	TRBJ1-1	CASSDQTGGRTEAFF	TGTGCCAGCAGTGACCAGACAGGGGGAAGAACTGAAGCTTTCTTT
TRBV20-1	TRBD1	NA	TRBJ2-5	CSARVSQGAGETQYF	TGCAGTGCTAGAGTATCCCAGGGGGCGGGCGAGACCCAGTACTTC
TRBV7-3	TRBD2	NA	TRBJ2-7	CASSSQAGGVYEQYF	TGTGCCAGCAGCTCCCAAGCGGGAGGCGTCTACGAGCAGTACTTC
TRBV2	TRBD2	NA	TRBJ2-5	CASSEERGKETQYF	TGTGCCAGCAGTGAAGAGCGGGGGAAAGAGACCCAGTACTTC
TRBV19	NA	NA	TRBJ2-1	CASSIDLGGGSGNEQFF	TGTGCCAGTAGTATAGATCTCGGGGGCGGGAGTGGAAATGAGCAGTTCTTC
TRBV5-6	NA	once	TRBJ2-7	CASSLGGGGEFYEQYF	TGTGCCAGCAGCTTAGGGGGCGGGGGCGAGTTCTACGAGCAGTACTTC
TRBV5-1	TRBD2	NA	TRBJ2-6	CASSLAGRGYSGANVLTF	TGCGCCAGCAGCTTGGCAGGGAGGGGATACTCTGGGGCCAACGTCCTGACTTTC
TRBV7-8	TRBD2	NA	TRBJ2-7	CASSLGTSGGRYEQYF	TGTGCCAGCAGCTTAGGGACTAGCGGGGGACGCTACGAGCAGTACTTC
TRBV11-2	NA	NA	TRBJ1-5	CASSLRGDQSNQPQHF	TGTGCCAGCAGCTTAAGGGGGGACCAAAGCAATCAGCCCCAGCATTTT
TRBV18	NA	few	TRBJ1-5	CASSDSIYSNQPQHF	TGTGCCAGCTCTGACAGTATTTATAGCAATCAGCCCCAGCATTTT
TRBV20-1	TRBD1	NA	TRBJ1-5	CSASQGGAGDQPQHF	TGCAGTGCTAGTCAAGGGGGCGCGGGAGATCAGCCCCAGCATTTT